The 7 T cell receptor beta chains below all came from one sample that was sequenced in a study of cytomegalovirus exposure and HLA in healthy donors. Both 60 Vbeta primers and 13 Jbeta primers went into the PCR. Here immunoSEQ multiplex PCR was the method, and the copy in TCRdb shows in-frame clones only, minus some. Found here are under 150,000 clones, approximately 72% of them singletons; the top ten hold about 3%. Material: PBMCs. Receptors originate from a human donor in good health.

This rearrangement joins TRBV29-1 to TRBJ1-4; D call uncertain. The germline V and J ends were trimmed by 4 bases and 4 bases, with 4 bases remaining between them. Per the germline V gene, CDR1 is SQVTM and CDR2 is ANQGSEA. The CDR3 is 11 residues long. The CDR3 bases are TGCAGCGTTGTCGTTAATGAAAAACTGTTTTTT. Encoded protein: CSVVVNEKLFF.

The chain is built from TRBV5-8 and TRBJ1-5; 9 nucleotides agree with TRBD1. CDR1 is SGHTS and CDR2 is YDEGEE in the germline V gene. V lost 5 bases, J lost 5 bases, and 8 bases stayed unmatched. The CDR3 extends over 15 amino acids. The CDR3 DNA follows: TGTGCCAGCAGACACCGGACAGGGGATTATCAGCCCCAGCATTTT. Translating it yields CASRHRTGDYQPQHF.

A note on this clone: Other DNA sequences in the sample encode the same CDR3. The chain has TRBV19 and TRBJ2-1, with 12 bases matching TRBD2. Germline CDR1 and CDR2: LNHDA and SQIVND (reference sequence). The V and J ends lost 6 bases and 3 bases, in that order; junction bases with no gene match: 3. The CDR3 covers 15 residues. The CDR3 region is CASSPGLAGYNEQFF. DNA of the CDR3: TGTGCCAGTAGCCCGGGACTAGCGGGCTACAATGAGCAGTTCTTC.

This chain connects TRBV2 to TRBJ1-2, with D uncertain. V was trimmed by 6 bases and J by 4 bases, leaving 9 bases between them. Germline V CDR1 and CDR2: SNHLY, FYNNEI. This CDR3 has 12 residues. The CDR3 loop is CASRAELYGYTF. The CDR3 region has the DNA TGTGCCAGCAGGGCGGAACTCTATGGCTACACCTTC.

CDR3 in amino acids: CASSTRSFETQYF. For the CDR3, the DNA is TGTGCCAGCAGCACCAGATCTTTTGAGACCCAGTACTTC. The V and J genes are TRBV7-2 and TRBJ2-5, with D unclear. This CDR3 region has 13 residues. Germline V gene data show CDR1 as SGHTA and CDR2 as FQGNSA. V was cut by 5 bases and J by 5 bases, with 12 bases left in between.

With regard to this clone: At one of its ends the junction is not consistent with the germline gene, which may arise from a read error. This rearrangement joins TRBV7-9 to TRBJ2-7; D is undetermined. Germline V CDR1 and CDR2: SEHNR, FQNEAQ (reference sequence). This CDR3 contains 11 residues. The DNA for the CDR3 is TGTTCCAGCAGCCCTGCCTACGAGCAGTACTTC. The encoded protein is CSSSPAYEQYF.

J is TRBJ2-3 and V is TRBV7-3; 15 positions match TRBD2. This CDR3 region has 17 residues. The germline V gene encodes CDR1 SGHTA and CDR2 FQGTGA. Losses at the gene ends were 2 bases for V and 6 bases for J; bases not matched to a gene: 6. CDR3 in DNA: TGTGCCAGCAGCTTATATGGACTAGCGGGAGGGGGGGATACGCAGTATTTT. This codes for CASSLYGLAGGGDTQYF.